Sequencing of this T cell receptor (beta chain) was carried out in a study of CD8+ T cells in alopecia areata (dated by TCRdb to the late 2010s). Notes on the research overall: The treated patients took part in an open-label pilot trial in which moderate-to-severe alopecia areata was treated with oral tofacitinib at 5 to 10 mg twice daily. Patients on tofacitinib were biopsied at baseline and after 4 and 24 weeks of treatment, and several of the patients also had a later scalp biopsy. Scalp tissue and sorted CD4+ and CD8+ peripheral blood T cells from patchy and totalis/universalis alopecia areata patients and from healthy controls were covered by human TCRbeta sequencing. For the treated patients, the SALT score, which quantifies what percentage of scalp surface area is affected, served as the measure of disease severity. In both human patients and the C3H/HeJ mouse model, the study applied high-throughput TCRbeta sequencing to look at T cell clonal expansion in alopecia areata. Amplification of TCRbeta CDR3 regions was done by immunoSEQ multiplex PCR using 35 Vbeta forward primers and 13 Jbeta reverse primers. Scalp clonality was compared across normal scalp (n=4), patchy alopecia areata scalp (n=8), and alopecia totalis/universalis scalp (n=8). RNA was obtained with the PAXgene miRNA kit for fixed scalp, the miRNeasy kit for PBMCs, and the RNeasy kit for mouse skin. Tofacitinib was given for 6 to 18 months, followed by 6 months of follow-up off drug to assess delayed response and recurrence.

The library was made by the immunoSEQ multiplex PCR assay. To provide template for TCR sequencing, every sample had RNA extracted and reverse transcribed into cDNA. SuperScript III was used to make first-strand cDNA, primed with a 2:1 mix of oligo-dT and random hexamers. Amplification bias was assessed with a synthetic immune receptor repertoire, and residual bias was removed computationally. The authors processed their data as follows. Raw reads were preprocessed to remove errors, and CDR3 was defined according to IMGT conventions as the region from the conserved cysteine to phenylalanine. Clonality was computed as 1 minus the Shannon entropy, with the entropy normalized by log2 of the number of productive unique TCRs. CD4 or CD8 identity of scalp clones was inferred by cross-referencing scalp TCRbeta sequences with sorted blood CD4 and CD8 repertoires. This is the immuneACCESS table as TCRdb keeps it, with only in-frame sequences that have V and J called. A part of the clones is gone; compared with another copy, unresolved V genes explain less than half, and the rest is unexplained. The DNA gave D and trimming, while V, J and clone size come from that table. The sample yields over 250,000 clones; 60% were counted once. 0.75% to 0.95% of the sample goes to the ten largest clones.

Notes on this clone: Its antigen is still unknown. Within one base of it there is no much larger clone, and no base qualities were kept.

The CDR3 spans 14 residues, from the cysteine through the phenylalanine. Left in the record is the CDR3 DNA by itself, 42 bases read in frame from the first base. The trim is 6 bases for V and 0 bases for J, with a gap of 11 bases between the germline ends. Per the germline V gene, KGHSH is the CDR1 and LQKENI is the CDR2. Overall study results and their limits: Many expanded lesional clones were found to persist in scalp and blood during tofacitinib treatment, and relapse after treatment cessation may be partly explained by this persistence. Tofacitinib significantly decreased scalp clonality and the number of expanded CD8+ clones among the top 100 scalp clones. Shared TCR sequences between patients were less evident than in mice, which may be partly attributable to HLA diversity in the patient population. Because the treated cohort was small and had only one nonresponder, larger studies are needed to examine links between baseline CD8+ expansion and response. Scalp TCR repertoire analysis is complicated because resident alphabeta T cells in normal human skin are also sequenced, whereas mouse skin is dominated by gammadelta T cells. Higher clonality and more expanded CD8+ clones were observed in lesional scalp than in normal scalp, particularly in alopecia totalis/universalis, a finding suggestive of antigenic drive.

In light of the paper, this sample's treatment or condition label describes: oral pan-JAK inhibitor, 5-10 mg twice daily. Lesional scalp punch biopsies and peripheral blood were collected from alopecia areata patients. After PBMCs were isolated by density centrifugation and stained for CD3, CD4 and CD8, a FACSAria was used to sort CD4+ and CD8+ T cells. The sample consisted of CD4+ T cells sorted from blood, taken around week 54, from a patient treated with tofacitinib. The sequence was obtained from a human donor with alopecia areata. The chain is assembled from TRBV18 and TRBJ1-1, with the identity of the D gene unclear. The bases read TGTGCCAGCTCCCCTGAGGTGGTGAACACTGAAGCTTTCTTT. This sequence encodes CASSPEVVNTEAFF.